The 25 T cell receptor beta chains reported below all come from one sample, sequenced in a study of cytomegalovirus exposure and HLA in healthy donors. Researchers ran the PCR with 60 Vbeta and 13 Jbeta primers. Data came from immunoSEQ multiplex PCR; TCRdb stores just in-frame clones and leaves some out. This table holds 150,000 or so clones, 80% found once. Sequenced: PBMCs. Receptor source: a man aged 25-45 years in good health and CMV-seropositive.

In its sample, this clone was seen once. The chain employs TRBV10-3 and TRBJ2-3; perhaps TRBD1 as D (6 bases). This CDR3 region has 18 residues. Germline-derived CDR1 and CDR2 are ENHRY and SYGVKD. V was shortened by 0 bases and J by 0 bases, with 16 bases between the two germline ends. The CDR3 nucleotides are TGTGCCATCAGTGAGTCCCGGGACACCTCCCCTAGCACAGATACGCAGTATTTT. This encodes CAISESRDTSPSTDTQYF.

The table lists this clone with a count of one. This chain uses TRBV7-2 with TRBJ1-1, with a weak D call TRBD1 (6 bases). V lost 4 bases, J lost 1 base, and 7 bases lay in between. The V gene's germline CDR1 is SGHTA and CDR2 FQGNSA. This CDR3 contains 13 residues. As DNA, the CDR3 is TGTGCCAGCAGCTGGGACACGAACACTGAAGCTTTCTTT. Translated, it gives CASSWDTNTEAFF.

This clone was counted once. V usage is TRBV15 and J usage is TRBJ2-7; the match to TRBD1 covers 8 bases. The J segment lost 6 bases and the V segment lost 3 bases, leaving 16 bases of the junction unmatched. CDR3 size: 17 residues. Germline V gene data show CDR1 as LNHNV and CDR2 as YYDKDF (reference sequence). DNA of the CDR3: TGTGCCACCAGCAGGTCGACGTCCAGGGGGCGAAACCCCGAGCAGTACTTC. Protein product: CATSRSTSRGRNPEQYF.

DNA of the CDR3: TGTGCCAGTAGTATCTCAGGGCAGGGTAGCAATCAGCCCCAGCATTTT. This sequence encodes CASSISGQGSNQPQHF. The chain employs TRBV19 and TRBJ1-5; TRBD1 is a possible D gene (5 bases). V lost 3 bases to trimming and J lost 0 bases, with 12 bases between them. This CDR3 contains 16 residues. Germline lookup yields CDR1 LNHDA and CDR2 SQIVND (reference sequence).

The V call is TRBV13, the J call TRBJ2-7; 8 bases line up with TRBD2. CDR3 length: 15 amino acids. After removal of 1 base from V and 2 bases from J, the junction contained 4 bases not matched to a gene. Per germline, CDR1 PRHDT and CDR2 FYEKMQ (reference sequence). The CDR3 region is CASSLEGAGAYEQYF. The CDR3 bases are TGTGCCAGCAGCTTAGAAGGAGCGGGAGCCTACGAGCAGTACTTC.

This clone was counted a single time. The chain is built from TRBV27 and TRBJ1-5, with D possibly matching TRBD1 (6 bases). Germline V CDR1 and CDR2: MNHEY, SMNVEV (reference sequence). The CDR3 spans 18 residues. V was trimmed by 6 bases and J by 0 bases, leaving 21 bases between them. The chain's CDR3 is CASRLSGTHEYSNQPQHF. CDR3 coding DNA: TGTGCCAGCAGACTTTCCGGGACACACGAGTATAGCAATCAGCCCCAGCATTTT.

This chain links TRBV28 with TRBJ2-6; TRBD1 matches 9 bases. V lost 7 bases and J lost 4; bases outside the gene matches: 8. Per germline, CDR1 MDHEN and CDR2 SYDVKM. CDR3 length: 16 residues. CDR3 nucleotides: TGTGCCAGCACGAAGAACAGGGGGCACGGGGCCAACGTCCTGACTTTC. Translated, it gives CASTKNRGHGANVLTF. The whole variable domain, remainder taken from reference TRBV28 and TRBJ2-6, is DVKVTQSSRYLVKRTGEKVFLECVQDMDHENMFWYRQDPGLGLRLIYFSYDVKMKEKGDIPEGYSVSREKKERFSLILESASTNQTSMYLCASTKNRGHGANVLTFGAGSRLTVL.

The V gene is TRBV9, the J gene TRBJ1-1, with D possibly TRBD1 on 5 matching bases. Germline CDR1 and CDR2: SGDLS and YYNGEE. V was shortened by 0 bases and J by 3 bases, with 6 bases between the two germline ends. CDR3 length: 13 amino acids. The CDR3 nucleotides read TGTGCCAGCAGCGTAGTAGGGGACACTGAAGCTTTCTTT. It codes for CASSVVGDTEAFF. The full variable domain, completed using reference TRBV9 and TRBJ1-1, is DSGVTQTPKHLITATGQRVTLRCSPRSGDLSVYWYQQSLDQGLQFLIQYYNGEERAKGNILERFSAQQFPDLHSELNLSSLELGDSALYFCASSVVGDTEAFFGQGTRLTVV.

The CDR3 loop is CASSGPGQVETQYF. Here the CDR3 DNA reads TGTGCCAGCAGTGGACCAGGGCAGGTGGAGACCCAGTACTTC. This chain uses TRBV6-1 with TRBJ2-5, with D perhaps matching TRBD1 (5 bases). The CDR3 is made up of 14 amino acids. In germline, CDR1 is MNHNS, CDR2 SASEGT. With 4 bases removed from V and 5 bases from J, the gap between germline ends came to 14 bases.

This CDR3 reads CASSQVSSGGPSEEQFF. In DNA form, the CDR3 reads TGCGCCAGCAGCCAAGTTTCTAGCGGGGGGCCCAGTGAAGAGCAGTTCTTC. The genes are TRBV4-1 and TRBJ2-1, with 11 positions matching TRBD2. Germline loops: CDR1 MGHRA, CDR2 YSYEKL. V lost 1 base and J lost 10; bases outside the gene matches: 12. This CDR3 is 17 amino acids long.

This clone was seen once. The CDR3 reads CASSAGGVGLAKNIQYF. The DNA for the CDR3 is TGTGCCAGTAGCGCCGGGGGGGTTGGTCTAGCCAAAAACATTCAGTACTTC. This chain connects TRBV19 to TRBJ2-4; the match to TRBD2 covers 8 bases. The V gene's germline CDR1 is LNHDA and CDR2 SQIVND (reference sequence). There are 17 residues in the CDR3. J lost 0 bases, V lost 6 bases, and 10 bases had no gene match.

CDR3 in DNA: TGTGCCAGCAGGTTAAGGTTGTTTACTAGCGGGTCTTTCCCCTACGAGCAGTACTTC. Protein: CASRLRLFTSGSFPYEQYF. The chain uses TRBV27 and TRBJ2-7; 9 nucleotides line up with TRBD2. The CDR3 runs 19 residues. Germline CDR1 is MNHEY and CDR2 is SMNVEV (reference sequence). The V gene end was trimmed by 6 bases and the J gene end by 2 bases; junction bases not matched to a gene: 20.

This sequence joins TRBV7-9 and TRBJ1-5; TRBD1 is a possible D gene (6 bases). CDR1 and CDR2 from the germline V gene are SEHNR and FQNEAQ (reference sequence). Trimming removed 5 bases at V and 2 bases at J, with 10 bases between. The CDR3 contains 14 residues. This CDR3 is CASSHREGNQPQHF. DNA for the CDR3: TGTGCCAGCAGCCACAGGGAAGGCAATCAGCCCCAGCATTTT.

In this sample, this clone turned up many times. J is TRBJ2-2 and V is TRBV5-4; possibly TRBD1 for D (5 bases). Looked up from germline, CDR1 is SGHNT and CDR2 is YYREEE (reference sequence). The CDR3 has 17 amino acids. Between the trimmed V and J ends, which lost 4 bases and 4 bases, there was a span of 20 bases. CDR3 region: CASSQVLGEAATGELFF. The CDR3 DNA follows: TGTGCCAGCAGCCAAGTTCTAGGGGAAGCCGCCACCGGGGAGCTGTTTTTT.

The chain links TRBV5-1 to TRBJ2-7; 11 bases match TRBD2. V trimming: 2 bases; J trimming: 6 bases; junction bases outside the gene matches: 13. Germline lookup yields CDR1 SGHRS and CDR2 YFSETQ. The CDR3 has 17 residues. This chain's CDR3 is CASSFLLAGGISGEQYF. DNA for the CDR3: TGCGCCAGCAGCTTCCTGCTAGCGGGAGGTATTTCCGGCGAGCAGTACTTC. Looking up the rest from reference TRBV5-1 and TRBJ2-7 gives the full variable domain: KAGVTQTPRYLIKTRGQQVTLSCSPISGHRSVSWYQQTPGQGLQFLFEYFSETQRNKGNFPGRFSGRQFSNSRSEMNVSTLELGDSALYLCASSFLLAGGISGEQYFGPGTRLTVT.

The V call is TRBV5-1, the J call TRBJ2-1; D uncertain. Looked up from germline, CDR1 is SGHRS and CDR2 is YFSETQ. Trimming removed 1 base from V and 7 bases from J, with 6 bases in between. The CDR3 length is 12 residues. CDR3 loop: CASSLTRNEQFF. CDR3 in DNA: TGCGCCAGCAGCTTGACACGAAATGAGCAGTTCTTC.

The chain is built from TRBV5-1 and TRBJ2-5; D ambiguous. The end of the DNA aligns better with TRBJ2-7, so the J call may be wrong. Germline CDR1 is SGHRS and CDR2 is YFSETQ. The CDR3 is 13 amino acids. The CDR3 loop reads CASSLLIWGEQYF. DNA of the CDR3: TGCGCCAGCAGCTTGCTTATTTGGGGCGAGCAGTACTTC.

V gene TRBV14 combines with J gene TRBJ2-2, with 12 bases aligning to TRBD1. The CDR3 contains 20 residues. The ends lost 1 base at V and 4 bases at J; junction bases unmatched: 13. Germline CDR1 and CDR2: SGHDN and FVKESK. In nucleotides, the CDR3 is TGTGCCAGCAGCCAAGGGCCGGGACAGGGGGCGCCTATCGTCACCGGGGAGCTGTTTTTT. It encodes CASSQGPGQGAPIVTGELFF.

This clone showed up just once. The rearrangement links TRBV18 to TRBJ2-5; TRBD1 agrees at 10 bases. The germline gives CDR1 KGHSH, CDR2 LQKENI. With V trimmed by 6 bases and J by 2 bases, 9 bases remained unmatched. This CDR3 has 16 amino acids. Written as DNA, the CDR3 is TGTGCCAGCTCGCGAACCCCGGACAGGGGGCAAGAGACCCAGTACTTC. Its translation: CASSRTPDRGQETQYF.

The V and J genes are TRBV18 and TRBJ2-7; D is possibly TRBD1 (6 bases). Trimming took off 5 bases at V and 4 bases at J, with 12 bases between the two ends. The V gene's germline CDR1 is KGHSH and CDR2 LQKENI. The CDR3 spans 13 residues. The CDR3 nucleotides read TGTGCCAGCTCAACAACACAGGGATACGAGCAGTACTTC. It translates to CASSTTQGYEQYF.

This chain uses TRBV6-6 with TRBJ2-7, with 8 positions matching TRBD1. Trimming cost V 5 bases and J 2 bases; bases outside gene matches: 5. Germline V gene sequence: CDR1 MNHNY, CDR2 SVGAGI (reference sequence). This CDR3 comprises 14 residues. The CDR3 DNA reads as TGTGCCAGCAGTGGGACAGGAAAGACCTACGAGCAGTACTTC. Protein product: CASSGTGKTYEQYF.

This chain connects TRBV30 to TRBJ2-7; 10 bases are shared with TRBD1. Germline V CDR1 and CDR2: GTSNPN, SVGIG (reference sequence). This CDR3 has 14 amino acids. V dropped 8 bases and J dropped 2; count of bases not matched to a gene: 9. The CDR3 coding sequence is TGTGCCGGGTCCCGGGACAGGGGACCCTACGAGCAGTACTTC. Translation gives CAGSRDRGPYEQYF.

The J gene is TRBJ2-2, the V gene TRBV7-6, with a possible D match to TRBD1 (6 bases). This CDR3 comprises 15 residues. V was cut by 1 base and J by 4 bases, with 10 bases left in between. Per the germline V gene, CDR1 is SGHVS and CDR2 is FNYEAQ. The CDR3 loop is CASSLGTAFTGELFF. DNA of the CDR3: TGTGCCAGCAGCTTAGGGACAGCCTTCACCGGGGAGCTGTTTTTT.

The V gene is TRBV2, the J gene TRBJ2-7; TRBD1 aligns across 7 bases. Germline V gene sequence: CDR1 SNHLY, CDR2 FYNNEI. The CDR3 runs to 12 residues. Trimming at V came to 4 bases and at J to 3 bases, leaving 0 bases not matched to a gene. The CDR3 sequence is CASSGDSYEQYF. The CDR3, as DNA: TGTGCCAGCAGTGGGGACAGCTACGAGCAGTACTTC.

Notes on this clone: Mismatch with germline at one junction end may stem from a read error. The V gene is TRBV7-9, the J gene TRBJ2-7; 8 nucleotides line up with TRBD1. The CDR3 length is 14 residues. The V gene's germline CDR1 is SEHNR and CDR2 FQNEAQ (reference sequence). DNA of the CDR3: TGTTCCAGCAGCTTAGCAGGGGGCAGGTACGAGCAGTACTTC. This gives the protein CSSSLAGGRYEQYF.